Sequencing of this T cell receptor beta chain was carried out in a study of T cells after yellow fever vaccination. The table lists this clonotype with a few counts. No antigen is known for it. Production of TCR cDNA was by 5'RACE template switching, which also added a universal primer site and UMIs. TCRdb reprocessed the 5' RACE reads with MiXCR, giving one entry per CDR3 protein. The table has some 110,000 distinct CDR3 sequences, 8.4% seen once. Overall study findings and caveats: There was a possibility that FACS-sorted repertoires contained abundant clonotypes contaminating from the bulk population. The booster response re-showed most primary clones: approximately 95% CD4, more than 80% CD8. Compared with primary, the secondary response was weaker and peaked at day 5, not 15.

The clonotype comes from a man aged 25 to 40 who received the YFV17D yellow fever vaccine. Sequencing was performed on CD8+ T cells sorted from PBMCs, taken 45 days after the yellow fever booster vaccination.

The CDR3 here is CASSLGGFNKTGELFF. In nucleotides, the CDR3 is TGTGCCAGCAGTCTAGGGGGATTTAATAAGACCGGGGAGCTGTTTTTT. This sequence joins TRBV12-3 or TRBV12-4 and TRBJ2-2, with a possible D match to TRBD1 (6 bases). V lost 5 bases and J lost 5, with 18 bases in between. The CDR3 covers 16 residues.